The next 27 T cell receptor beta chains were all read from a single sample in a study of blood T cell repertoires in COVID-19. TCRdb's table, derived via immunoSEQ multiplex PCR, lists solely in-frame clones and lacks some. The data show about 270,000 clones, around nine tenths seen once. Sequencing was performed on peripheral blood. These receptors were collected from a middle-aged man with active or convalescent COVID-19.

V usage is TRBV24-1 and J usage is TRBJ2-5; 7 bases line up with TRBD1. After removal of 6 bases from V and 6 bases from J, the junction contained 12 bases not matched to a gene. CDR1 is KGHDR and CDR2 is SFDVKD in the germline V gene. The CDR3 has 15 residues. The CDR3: CATSPQGQGSKTQYF. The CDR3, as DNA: TGTGCCACCAGTCCACAGGGGCAGGGATCGAAGACCCAGTACTTC.

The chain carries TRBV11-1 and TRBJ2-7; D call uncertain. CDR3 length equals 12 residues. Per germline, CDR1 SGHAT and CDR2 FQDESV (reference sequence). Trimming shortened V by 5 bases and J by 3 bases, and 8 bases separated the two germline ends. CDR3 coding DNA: TGTGCCAGCAGCCCAGATCGCTACGAGCAGTACTTC. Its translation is CASSPDRYEQYF.

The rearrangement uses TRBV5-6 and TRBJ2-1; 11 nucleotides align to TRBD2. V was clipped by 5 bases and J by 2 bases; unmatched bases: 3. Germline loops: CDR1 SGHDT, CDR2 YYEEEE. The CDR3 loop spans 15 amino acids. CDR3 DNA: TGTGCCAGCAGGACGGGACTAGCGGCCTACAATGAGCAGTTCTTC. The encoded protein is CASRTGLAAYNEQFF.

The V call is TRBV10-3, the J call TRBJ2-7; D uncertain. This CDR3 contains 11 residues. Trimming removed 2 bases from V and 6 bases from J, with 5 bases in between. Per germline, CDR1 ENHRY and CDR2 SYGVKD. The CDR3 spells CAISETPEQYF. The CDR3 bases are TGTGCCATCAGTGAGACTCCCGAGCAGTACTTC.

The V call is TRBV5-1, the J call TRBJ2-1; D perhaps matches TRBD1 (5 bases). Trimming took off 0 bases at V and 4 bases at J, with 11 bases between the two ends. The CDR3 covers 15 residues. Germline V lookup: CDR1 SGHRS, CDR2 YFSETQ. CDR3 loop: CASSLEIGAYNEQFF. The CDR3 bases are TGCGCCAGCAGCTTGGAAATAGGGGCTTACAATGAGCAGTTCTTC.

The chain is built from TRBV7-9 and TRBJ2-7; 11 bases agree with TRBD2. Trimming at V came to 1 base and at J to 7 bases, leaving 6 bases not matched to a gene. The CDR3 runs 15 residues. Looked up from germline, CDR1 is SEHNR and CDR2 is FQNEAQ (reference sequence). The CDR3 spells CASSLELAGGREQYF. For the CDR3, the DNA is TGTGCCAGCAGCTTAGAGCTAGCGGGGGGCAGGGAGCAGTACTTC.

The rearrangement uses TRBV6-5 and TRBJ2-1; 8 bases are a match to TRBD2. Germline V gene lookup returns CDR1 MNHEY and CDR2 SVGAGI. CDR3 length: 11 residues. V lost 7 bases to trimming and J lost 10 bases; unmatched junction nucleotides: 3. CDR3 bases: TGTGCCAGCACCCGGGGGGGAGAGCAGTTCTTC. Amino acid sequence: CASTRGGEQFF.

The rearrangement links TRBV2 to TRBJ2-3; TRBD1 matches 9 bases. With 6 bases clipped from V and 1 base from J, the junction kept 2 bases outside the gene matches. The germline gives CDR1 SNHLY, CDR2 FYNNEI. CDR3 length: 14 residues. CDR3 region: CASRRTGGTDTQYF. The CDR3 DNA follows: TGTGCCAGCAGACGGACAGGGGGCACAGATACGCAGTATTTT.

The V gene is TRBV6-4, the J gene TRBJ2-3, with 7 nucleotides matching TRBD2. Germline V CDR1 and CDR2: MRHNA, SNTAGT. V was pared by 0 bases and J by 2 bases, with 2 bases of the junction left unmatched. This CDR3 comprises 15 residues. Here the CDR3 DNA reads TGTGCCAGCAGTGACTCGGGAGGGCCCACAGATACGCAGTATTTT. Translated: CASSDSGGPTDTQYF.

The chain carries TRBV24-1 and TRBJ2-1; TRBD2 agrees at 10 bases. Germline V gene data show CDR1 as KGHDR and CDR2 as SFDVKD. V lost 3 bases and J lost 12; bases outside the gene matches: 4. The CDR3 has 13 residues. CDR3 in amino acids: CATSDPLAGVQFF. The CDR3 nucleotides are TGTGCCACCAGTGATCCGCTAGCGGGAGTGCAGTTCTTC.

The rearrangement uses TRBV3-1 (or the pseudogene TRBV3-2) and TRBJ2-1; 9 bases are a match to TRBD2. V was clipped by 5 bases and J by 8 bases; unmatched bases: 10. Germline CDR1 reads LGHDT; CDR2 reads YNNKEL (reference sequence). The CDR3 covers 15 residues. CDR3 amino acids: CASSIAGELRDEQFF. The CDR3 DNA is TGTGCCAGCAGCATAGCGGGGGAATTACGCGATGAGCAGTTCTTC.

The CDR3 bases are TGCGCCAGCAGTGAGAACCTGTTGAGCTCCTACGAGCAGTACTTC. Its translation: CASSENLLSSYEQYF. The V call is TRBV10-2, the J call TRBJ2-7; D unresolved. The V and J ends lost 2 bases and 0 bases respectively, with 11 bases between them. Germline loops: CDR1 WSHSY, CDR2 SAAADI. The CDR3 runs to 15 residues.

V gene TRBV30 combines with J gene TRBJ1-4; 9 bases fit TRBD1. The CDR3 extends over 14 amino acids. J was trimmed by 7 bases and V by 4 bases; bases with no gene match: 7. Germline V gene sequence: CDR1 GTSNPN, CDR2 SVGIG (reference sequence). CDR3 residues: CAWNPGTGSEKLFF. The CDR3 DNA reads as TGTGCCTGGAACCCCGGGACAGGGTCTGAAAAACTGTTTTTT.

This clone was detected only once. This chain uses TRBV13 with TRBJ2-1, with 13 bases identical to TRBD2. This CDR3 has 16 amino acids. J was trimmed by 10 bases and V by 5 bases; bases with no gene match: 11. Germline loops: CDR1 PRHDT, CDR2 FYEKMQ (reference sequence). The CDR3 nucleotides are TGTGCCAGCAGCCCACCGGGACTAGCGGGGTTTATGGAGCAGTTCTTC. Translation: CASSPPGLAGFMEQFF. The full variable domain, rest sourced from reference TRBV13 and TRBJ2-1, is AAGVIQSPRHLIKEKRETATLKCYPIPRHDTVYWYQQGPGQDPQFLISFYEKMQSDKGSIPDRFSAQQFSDYHSELNMSSLELGDSALYFCASSPPGLAGFMEQFFGPGTRLTVL.

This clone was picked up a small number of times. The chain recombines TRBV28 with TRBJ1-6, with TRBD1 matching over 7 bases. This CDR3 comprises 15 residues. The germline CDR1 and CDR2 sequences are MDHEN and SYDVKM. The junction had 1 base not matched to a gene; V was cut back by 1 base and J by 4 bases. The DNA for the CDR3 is TGTGCCAGCAGTTTATTCAGGGGGTATAATTCACCCCTCCACTTT. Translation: CASSLFRGYNSPLHF.

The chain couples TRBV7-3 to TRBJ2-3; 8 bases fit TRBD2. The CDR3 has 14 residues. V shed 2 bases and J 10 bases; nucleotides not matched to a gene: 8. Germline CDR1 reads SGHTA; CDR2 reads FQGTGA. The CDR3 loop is CASSLGPAGGAQYF. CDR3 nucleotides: TGTGCCAGCAGCTTAGGCCCGGCCGGGGGGGCGCAGTATTTT. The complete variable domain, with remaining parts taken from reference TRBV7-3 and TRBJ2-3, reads GAGVSQTPSNKVTEKGKYVELRCDPISGHTALYWYRQSLGQGPEFLIYFQGTGAADDSGLPNDRFFAVRPEGSVSTLKIQRTERGDSAVYLCASSLGPAGGAQYFGPGTRLTVL.

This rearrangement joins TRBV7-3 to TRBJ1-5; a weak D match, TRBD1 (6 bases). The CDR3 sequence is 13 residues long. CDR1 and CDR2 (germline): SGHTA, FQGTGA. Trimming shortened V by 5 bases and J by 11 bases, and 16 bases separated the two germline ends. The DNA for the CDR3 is TGTGCCAGCAGCACTATACCGGGGGGCACCCAGCATTTT. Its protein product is CASSTIPGGTQHF. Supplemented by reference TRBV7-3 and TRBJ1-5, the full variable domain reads GAGVSQTPSNKVTEKGKYVELRCDPISGHTALYWYRQSLGQGPEFLIYFQGTGAADDSGLPNDRFFAVRPEGSVSTLKIQRTERGDSAVYLCASSTIPGGTQHFGDGTRLSIL.

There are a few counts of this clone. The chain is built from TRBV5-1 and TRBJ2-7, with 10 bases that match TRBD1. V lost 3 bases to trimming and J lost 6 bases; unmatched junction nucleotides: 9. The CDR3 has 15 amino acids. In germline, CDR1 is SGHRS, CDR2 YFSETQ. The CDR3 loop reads CASSSSTGTGAEQYF. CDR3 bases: TGCGCCAGCAGCTCATCTACCGGGACAGGGGCCGAGCAGTACTTC.

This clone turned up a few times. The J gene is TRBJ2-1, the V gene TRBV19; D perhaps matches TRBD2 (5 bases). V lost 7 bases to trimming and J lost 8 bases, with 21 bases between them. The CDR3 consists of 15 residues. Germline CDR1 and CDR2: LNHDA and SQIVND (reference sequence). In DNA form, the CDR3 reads TGTGCCAGTACCAACCCTAGCTCCTATGGCTATGAGCAGTTCTTC. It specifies CASTNPSSYGYEQFF.

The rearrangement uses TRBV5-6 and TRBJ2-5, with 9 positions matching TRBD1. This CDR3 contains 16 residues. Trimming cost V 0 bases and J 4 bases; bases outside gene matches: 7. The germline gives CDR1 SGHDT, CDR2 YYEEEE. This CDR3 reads CASSLVSGQGRETQYF. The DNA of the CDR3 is TGTGCCAGCAGCTTGGTCTCGGGACAGGGTCGAGAGACCCAGTACTTC.

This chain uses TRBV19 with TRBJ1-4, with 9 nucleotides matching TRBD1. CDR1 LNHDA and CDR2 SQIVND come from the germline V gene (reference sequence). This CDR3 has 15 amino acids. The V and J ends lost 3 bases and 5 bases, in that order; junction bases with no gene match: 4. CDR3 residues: CASSMGQGRNEKLFF. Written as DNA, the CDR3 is TGTGCCAGTAGTATGGGACAGGGTAGGAATGAAAAACTGTTTTTT.

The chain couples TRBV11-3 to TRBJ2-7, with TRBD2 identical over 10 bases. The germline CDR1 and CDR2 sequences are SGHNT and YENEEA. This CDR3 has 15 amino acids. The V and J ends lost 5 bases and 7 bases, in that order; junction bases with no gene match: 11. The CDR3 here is CASSHRLAGVWEQYF. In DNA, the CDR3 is TGTGCCAGCAGCCACAGACTAGCGGGTGTATGGGAGCAGTACTTC.

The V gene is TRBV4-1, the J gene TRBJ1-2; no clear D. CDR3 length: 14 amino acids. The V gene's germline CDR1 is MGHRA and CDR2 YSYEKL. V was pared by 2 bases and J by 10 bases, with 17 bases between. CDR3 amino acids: CASSQLSQPAHYTF. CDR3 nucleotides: TGCGCCAGCAGCCAACTATCACAGCCAGCACACTACACCTTC.

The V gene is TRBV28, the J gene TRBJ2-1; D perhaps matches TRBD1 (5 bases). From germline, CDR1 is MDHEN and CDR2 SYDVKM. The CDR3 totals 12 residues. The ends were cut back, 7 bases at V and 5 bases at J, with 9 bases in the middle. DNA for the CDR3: TGTGCCAGCAAAAGGGGCAACAATGAGCAGTTCTTC. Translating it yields CASKRGNNEQFF.

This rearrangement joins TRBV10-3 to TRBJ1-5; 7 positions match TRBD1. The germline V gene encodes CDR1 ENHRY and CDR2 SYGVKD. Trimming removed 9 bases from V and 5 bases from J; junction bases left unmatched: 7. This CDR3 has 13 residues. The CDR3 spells CAIQEGADQPQHF. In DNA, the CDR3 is TGTGCCATACAGGAGGGGGCGGATCAGCCCCAGCATTTT.

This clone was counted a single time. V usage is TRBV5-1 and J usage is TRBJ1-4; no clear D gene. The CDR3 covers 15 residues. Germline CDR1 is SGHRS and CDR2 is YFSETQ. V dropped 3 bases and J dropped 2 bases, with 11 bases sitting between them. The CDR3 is CASSSGGVTNEKLFF. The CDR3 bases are TGCGCCAGCAGCTCTGGCGGGGTGACTAATGAAAAACTGTTTTTT.

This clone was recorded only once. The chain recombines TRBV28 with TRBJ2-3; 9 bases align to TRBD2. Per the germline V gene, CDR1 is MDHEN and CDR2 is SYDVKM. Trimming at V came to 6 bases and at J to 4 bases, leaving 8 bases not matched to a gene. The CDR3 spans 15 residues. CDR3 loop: CASSSPGLAADTQYF. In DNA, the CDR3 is TGTGCCAGCAGCTCACCGGGACTAGCAGCAGATACGCAGTATTTT.